This T cell receptor (beta chain) was recovered during a study of CD8+CD57+ T cells in acquired aplastic anemia. CDR3 and TCR beta VDJ profiling relied on a genomic DNA template. TCRdb recomputed calls from the reads with MiXCR, one row per CDR3 protein. This table holds 220,000 or so distinct CDR3 sequences, around three fifths found once. Patients included in sequencing had previously demonstrated CD8+CD57+ cell expansion by flow cytometry. The CDR3 has 12 residues. Germline V gene lookup returns CDR1 SGHRS and CDR2 YFSETQ. V shed 4 bases and J shed 3 bases, with 7 bases lying between them. The sample consisted of sorted CD4+, CD8+, or CD8+CD57+ T cells (not recorded which) from PBMCs. This TCR was recovered from a human donor with aplastic anemia. The rearrangement uses TRBV5-1 and TRBJ2-5; TRBD1 might be the D (6 bases). This CDR3 is CASSHREETQYF. The CDR3 DNA follows: TGCGCCAGCAGCCACAGGGAAGAGACCCAGTACTTC. Variable domain in full (rest from reference TRBV5-1 and TRBJ2-5): KAGVTQTPRYLIKTRGQQVTLSCSPISGHRSVSWYQQTPGQGLQFLFEYFSETQRNKGNFPGRFSGRQFSNSRSEMNVSTLELGDSALYLCASSHREETQYFGPGTRLLVL.